One and the same sample provided the 30 T cell receptor beta chains below, sequenced in a study of blood T cells in healthy people across ages. Alongside a J-beta primer mix, a sample-barcoded 5' primer served in a second PCR lasting roughly 7 to 11 cycles. TCRdb fed the 5' RACE reads into MiXCR, producing one record per CDR3 protein. Among almost 300,000 distinct CDR3 sequences listed, 27% were seen once. Input material: blood. The receptors originated from an older woman in good health.

The gene calls are TRBV2 and TRBJ2-1, with D uncertain. Germline lookup yields CDR1 SNHLY and CDR2 FYNNEI. The germline V and J ends were trimmed by 5 bases and 3 bases, with 11 bases remaining between them. The CDR3 sequence is 14 residues long. DNA for the CDR3: TGTGCCAGCAGTAGCGAGGCGAACTACAATGAGCAGTTCTTC. It yields the protein CASSSEANYNEQFF.

V usage is TRBV12-3 or TRBV12-4 and J usage is TRBJ1-4; no clear D. The CDR3 length is 16 residues. V shed 5 bases and J shed 8 bases, with 21 bases lying between them. The CDR3: CASSSQIRASGEKLFF. Here the CDR3 DNA reads TGTGCCAGCAGTAGCCAAATAAGGGCTTCCGGCGAAAAACTGTTTTTT.

In its sample, this clonotype was seen a few times. The V call is TRBV20-1, the J call TRBJ2-3; 7 bases match TRBD1. CDR3 length: 14 residues. V lost 5 bases to trimming and J lost 0 bases; unmatched junction nucleotides: 5. Germline V gives CDR1 DFQATT, CDR2 SNEGSKA (reference sequence). The CDR3 nucleotides read TGCAGTGCTGACGGGACAGTGAGCACAGATACGCAGTATTTT. Translated: CSADGTVSTDTQYF.

The rearrangement joins TRBV29-1 to TRBJ2-3; a weak D match, TRBD2 (5 bases). The V and J ends lost 6 bases and 5 bases respectively, with 12 bases between them. CDR3 length: 12 amino acids. Germline assignment: CDR1 SQVTM and CDR2 ANQGSEA. The CDR3: CSVRDPVDTQYF. The CDR3, as DNA: TGCAGCGTGAGGGATCCGGTAGATACGCAGTATTTT.

The V gene is TRBV28, the J gene TRBJ1-2; 7 bases fit TRBD1. The CDR3 length is 14 residues. The trim removed 6 bases at V and 3 bases at J, leaving 7 bases unmatched. Per the germline V gene, CDR1 is MDHEN and CDR2 is SYDVKM. This chain's CDR3 is CASRPGGKDYGYTF. The CDR3 coding sequence is TGTGCCAGCAGACCAGGGGGGAAGGACTATGGCTACACCTTC.

This clonotype has just a few counts. The rearrangement uses TRBV28 and TRBJ1-2; unclear D gene. This CDR3 is built from 14 residues. The germline V gene encodes CDR1 MDHEN and CDR2 SYDVKM. V gave up 2 bases and J gave up 5 bases, with 12 bases separating them. The CDR3 loop is CASSLDPQVYGYTF. The CDR3 region has the DNA TGTGCCAGCAGTTTAGATCCGCAGGTTTATGGCTACACCTTC.

The chain uses TRBV2 and TRBJ2-1; 14 bases fit TRBD2. The V gene's germline CDR1 is SNHLY and CDR2 FYNNEI. The length of the CDR3 is 19 residues. The trim removed 5 bases at V and 1 base at J, leaving 10 bases unmatched. This chain's CDR3 is CASSPGTSGSFGSYNEQFF. In nucleotides, the CDR3 is TGTGCCAGCAGTCCCGGGACTAGCGGGAGTTTCGGTTCCTACAATGAGCAGTTCTTC.

The V and J genes are TRBV10-3 and TRBJ2-1; 9 bases agree with TRBD2. CDR1 and CDR2 from the germline V gene are ENHRY and SYGVKD. The CDR3 contains 15 residues. Trimming at V came to 0 bases and at J to 7 bases, leaving 4 bases not matched to a gene. The CDR3 sequence is CAISESGAGGNEQFF. CDR3 sequence (DNA): TGTGCCATCAGTGAGTCGGGGGCGGGAGGGAATGAGCAGTTCTTC.

This chain links TRBV18 with TRBJ2-7, with D maybe TRBD1 (6 bases). Germline V gives CDR1 KGHSH, CDR2 LQKENI. V lost 2 bases to trimming and J lost 3 bases, with 8 bases between them. The CDR3 sequence is 13 residues long. The CDR3 reads CASSPAGDYEQYF. The CDR3 nucleotides read TGTGCCAGCTCACCAGCAGGGGACTACGAGCAGTACTTC.

The chain employs TRBV6-6 and TRBJ2-5; D unresolved. The J call may be wrong; the DNA end is better matched by TRBJ2-7. In germline, CDR1 is MNHNY, CDR2 SVGAGI (reference sequence). The CDR3 loop spans 15 amino acids. The CDR3 here is CASSYSQFPSYEQYF. In DNA form, the CDR3 reads TGTGCCAGCAGTTACTCGCAGTTCCCGTCCTACGAGCAGTACTTC.

CDR3: CASSLKSGTGENIQYF. In DNA form, the CDR3 reads TGCGCCAGCAGCTTGAAGAGCGGGACAGGGGAAAACATTCAGTACTTC. This chain links TRBV5-1 with TRBJ2-4, with 10 bases matching TRBD1. The junction had 6 bases not matched to a gene; V was cut back by 1 base and J by 5 bases. Germline V gene sequence: CDR1 SGHRS, CDR2 YFSETQ. The length of the CDR3 is 16 residues.

The rearrangement uses TRBV6-6 and TRBJ2-5; 10 nucleotides align to TRBD2. The J call may not be correct, given that the DNA end is closer to TRBJ2-7. CDR3 length: 15 amino acids. In germline, CDR1 is MNHNY, CDR2 SVGAGI (reference sequence). The CDR3 loop reads CASSYEAGGSYEQYF. The DNA for the CDR3 is TGTGCCAGCAGTTACGAAGCGGGAGGGTCCTACGAGCAGTACTTC.

This clonotype was observed a handful of times. The V and J genes are TRBV7-2 and TRBJ2-2, with D tentatively TRBD2 (5 bases). V lost 5 bases to trimming and J lost 7 bases, with 11 bases between them. Germline V gives CDR1 SGHTA, CDR2 FQGNSA. The CDR3 totals 13 residues. CDR3 nucleotides: TGTGCCAGCAGCGGGAGTCTGGGCGGGGAGCTGTTTTTT. Translation: CASSGSLGGELFF.

This clonotype was seen a handful of times. The chain recombines TRBV12-3 or TRBV12-4 with TRBJ2-5; D is uncertain. Trimming pared 3 bases from V and 10 bases from J, leaving 9 bases between. CDR3 length equals 11 residues. The CDR3 DNA follows: TGTGCCAGCAGTTTGGATTCTGACCAGTACTTC. It is translated as CASSLDSDQYF.

This chain connects TRBV29-1 to TRBJ2-1; 12 bases align to TRBD1. J gave up 7 bases and V 3 bases, and 4 bases lay outside the gene matches. The CDR3 loop spans 14 amino acids. Germline values: CDR1 SQVTM, CDR2 ANQGSEA. The CDR3 here is CSVDRDRGRNEQFF. DNA of the CDR3: TGCAGCGTTGACAGGGACAGGGGGCGAAATGAGCAGTTCTTC.

The chain couples TRBV5-1 to TRBJ2-5; 7 nucleotides match TRBD1. The DNA end favors TRBJ2-7, so the J call may be wrong. CDR3 length: 13 residues. Per the germline V gene, CDR1 is SGHRS and CDR2 is YFSETQ. The CDR3 loop is CASSLRDSHEQYF. Written as DNA, the CDR3 is TGCGCCAGCAGCTTGCGGGACAGCCACGAGCAGTACTTC.

With regard to this clonotype: One base away lies a much larger clone, so this may be a sequencing read error. The rearrangement uses TRBV7-2 and TRBJ2-5; 13 nucleotides match TRBD2. Germline V gene sequence: CDR1 SGHTA, CDR2 FQGNSA. This CDR3 contains 15 residues. CDR3 loop: CASSSRTSGRETQHF. CDR3 nucleotide sequence: TGTGCCAGCAGCTCGCGGACTAGCGGGAGAGAGACCCAGCACTTC.

This chain links TRBV20-1 with TRBJ2-1; 8 nucleotides agree with TRBD2. Trimming cost V 7 bases and J 6 bases; bases outside gene matches: 5. CDR1 is DFQATT and CDR2 is SNEGSKA in the germline V gene (reference sequence). The CDR3 extends over 12 amino acids. CDR3 nucleotide sequence: TGCAGTGGGGCGGGAGGCATCAATGAGCAGTTCTTC. Translation gives CSGAGGINEQFF.

This clonotype was seen a few times. The J gene is TRBJ1-5, the V gene TRBV6-6; no clear D gene. Trimming cost V 2 bases and J 5 bases, with 4 bases left between them. CDR3 size: 12 residues. CDR1 and CDR2 from the germline V gene are MNHNY and SVGAGI (reference sequence). CDR3 nucleotide sequence: TGTGCCAGCAGTTACGGGGATCAGCCCCAGCATTTT. Amino acids: CASSYGDQPQHF.

The chain is built from TRBV28 and TRBJ2-2; unclear D gene. Trimming pared 7 bases from V and 3 bases from J, leaving 18 bases between. In germline, CDR1 is MDHEN, CDR2 SYDVKM. This CDR3 spans 16 amino acids. Here the CDR3 DNA reads TGTGCCAGCATCGGCTCAGACACTGCCTACACCGGGGAGCTGTTTTTT. Translation: CASIGSDTAYTGELFF.

A remark on this clonotype: This may be a read error, as it is one base from a much larger clone. The rearrangement joins TRBV12-3 or TRBV12-4 to TRBJ1-1; no clear D gene. The CDR3 loop spans 13 amino acids. V was clipped by 8 bases and J by 1 base, with 11 bases between them. The CDR3 DNA sequence: TGTGCCAGCGGTCCACCGAAGAACACTGAAGCTTTCTTT. It is translated as CASGPPKNTEAFF.

This clonotype has at least ten counts. The genes are TRBV6-5 and TRBJ2-1, with TRBD2 identical over 8 bases. The CDR3 contains 14 residues. V lost 4 bases and J lost 7; bases outside the gene matches: 6. The germline gives CDR1 MNHEY, CDR2 SVGAGI. The chain's CDR3 is CASSLSGSRNEQFF. The CDR3 DNA follows: TGTGCCAGCAGTTTGAGCGGGAGTCGAAATGAGCAGTTCTTC.

The V call is TRBV20-1, the J call TRBJ2-5, with TRBD2 identical over 7 bases. V shed 5 bases, J shed 3 bases, and the junction held 6 bases outside the gene matches. Per the germline V gene, CDR1 is DFQATT and CDR2 is SNEGSKA (reference sequence). The CDR3 extends over 13 amino acids. The CDR3 protein is CSASRDYEETQYF. The CDR3 DNA reads TGCAGTGCTTCCCGGGACTATGAAGAGACCCAGTACTTC.

This clonotype was recorded a few times. V gene TRBV7-6 combines with J gene TRBJ2-7; D perhaps matches TRBD2 (5 bases). Trimming stripped 2 bases from V and 6 bases from J, with 14 bases between. The CDR3 is 14 residues long. Germline V gene sequence: CDR1 SGHVS, CDR2 FNYEAQ. In DNA form, the CDR3 reads TGTGCCAGCAGCTTAATGGCTAGCAATCCCGAGCAGTACTTC. Amino acids: CASSLMASNPEQYF.

This chain connects TRBV6-6 to TRBJ1-2; 8 bases are a match to TRBD1. The CDR3 covers 11 residues. Per the germline V gene, CDR1 is MNHNY and CDR2 is SVGAGI (reference sequence). With V trimmed by 9 bases and J by 4 bases, 1 base remained unmatched. In DNA form, the CDR3 reads TGTGCCAGTGGGACAGGCTATGGCTACACCTTC. This translates into CASGTGYGYTF.

This clonotype was counted a few times. This chain joins TRBV4-1 and TRBJ2-4, with 8 bases identical to TRBD2. The CDR3 has 15 residues. V lost 4 bases and J lost 3; bases outside the gene matches: 5. Germline-derived CDR1 and CDR2 are MGHRA and YSYEKL. The CDR3 here is CASSPREGDKNIQYF. The CDR3 coding sequence is TGCGCCAGCAGCCCTCGGGAGGGAGACAAAAACATTCAGTACTTC.

There are a few counts of this clonotype. This may come from a read error, since a much larger clone is one base off. The rearrangement links TRBV5-1 to TRBJ1-2; 9 bases map to TRBD1. The CDR3 has 13 amino acids. Per the germline V gene, CDR1 is SGHRS and CDR2 is YFSETQ. Trimming took 7 bases from V and 8 from J; bases not matched to a gene: 9. The CDR3 here is CASGLGTGKGYTF. The DNA of the CDR3 is TGCGCCAGCGGCCTCGGGACAGGGAAGGGCTACACCTTC.

In this sample, this clonotype is medium-sized. The chain couples TRBV11-2 to TRBJ2-7; D not resolved. The V end lost 0 bases, the J end lost 0 bases, and 9 bases lay between the germline ends. The germline V gene encodes CDR1 SGHAT and CDR2 FQNNGV. The CDR3 contains 15 residues. The CDR3 here is CASSLDPERSYEQYF. The CDR3 DNA is TGTGCCAGCAGCTTAGATCCAGAGCGCTCCTACGAGCAGTACTTC.

In its sample, this clonotype was seen many times. V and J are TRBV19 and TRBJ1-2, with a tentative D call TRBD1 (6 bases). The CDR3 runs 14 residues. CDR1 is LNHDA and CDR2 is SQIVND in the germline V gene (reference sequence). Deletions cut 6 bases from V and 2 bases from J, with 13 bases between. CDR3 residues: CASRMDSENYGYTF. DNA of the CDR3: TGTGCCAGTAGGATGGACAGCGAGAACTATGGCTACACCTTC.

The genes are TRBV28 and TRBJ1-2, with D unresolved. Trimming removed 5 bases from V and 8 bases from J, with 12 bases in between. The CDR3 loop spans 12 amino acids. Germline V gene sequence: CDR1 MDHEN, CDR2 SYDVKM. The CDR3 loop is CASSAQSGGYTF. CDR3 DNA: TGTGCCAGCAGTGCACAGTCCGGGGGCTACACCTTC.